Below are 18 T cell receptor beta chains sequenced from a single sample in a study of spatial heterogeneity in lung cancer (dated by TCRdb to between 2019 and 2020). Receptor libraries were prepared by 5' RACE. The run used a NextSeq 500. TCRdb ran its own pipeline on the public reads, namely fastp trimming at Q25 and MiXCR clone calling, and kept in-frame beta chains. Entries that share a CDR3 protein sequence are merged under the most common genes and DNA. The sample includes 150 to 200 distinct CDR3 sequences, with less than 50% observed a single time. The ten largest clones capture roughly three fifths of the sample. Read against the paper, the sample's time point label means: blood at routine non-recurrence follow-up after resection. The starting material was PBMCs, obtained at follow-up. Receptors were obtained from a male donor with early-stage non-small cell lung cancer.

As for this clonotype: This beta chain lies outside the target of a library built for alpha chains; its clone size means little. The chain links TRBV7-9 to TRBJ2-5, with D possibly being TRBD1 (5 bases). The V gene lost 1 base and the J gene lost 1 base, with 7 bases spanning the gap. The CDR3 consists of 14 residues. Germline V lookup: CDR1 SEHNR, CDR2 FQNEAQ (reference sequence). CDR3 nucleotide sequence: TGTGCCAGCAGCTTAGGTGGGGCCCAAGAGACCCAGTACTTC. Its translation is CASSLGGAQETQYF.

This clonotype was found a few times. This beta chain came through as a stray read in a library set up for alpha chains, and its size says little. V usage is TRBV27 and J usage is TRBJ2-1, with a possible D match to TRBD2 (6 bases). CDR1 is MNHEY, CDR2 SMNVEV, per germline (reference sequence). The CDR3 extends over 14 amino acids. V shed 3 bases and J shed 0 bases, with 6 bases lying between them. The CDR3 region is CASSFGSSYNEQFF. The CDR3 DNA follows: TGTGCCAGCAGTTTCGGGAGCTCCTACAATGAGCAGTTCTTC.

Relative to its sample, this clonotype is large. For a library built for alpha chains, this beta chain is a stray read; little rests on its size. The rearrangement joins TRBV19 to TRBJ1-2; D gene ambiguous. Germline values: CDR1 LNHDA, CDR2 SQIVND (reference sequence). The CDR3 has 14 amino acids. The V gene lost 3 bases and the J gene lost 0 bases, with 8 bases spanning the gap. The CDR3 here is CASSIWPPNYGYTF. DNA of the CDR3: TGTGCCAGTAGTATCTGGCCTCCTAACTATGGCTACACCTTC.

Regarding this clonotype: The library was built for alpha chains, so this beta chain is an off-target read and its size means little. The chain employs TRBV20-1 and TRBJ2-7, with TRBD1 identical over 8 bases. V dropped 0 bases and J dropped 0; count of bases not matched to a gene: 10. CDR1 is DFQATT and CDR2 is SNEGSKA in the germline V gene (reference sequence). The CDR3 covers 17 residues. The CDR3 nucleotides read TGCAGTGCTAGAGATTACTCCAGACAGGGGAGCTCCTACGAGCAGTACTTC. It codes for CSARDYSRQGSSYEQYF.

About this clonotype: This beta chain was picked up by a library intended for alpha chains and is off target, so its count carries little meaning. The chain is built from TRBV7-9 and TRBJ2-7; D is ambiguous. Germline V CDR1 and CDR2: SEHNR, FQNEAQ (reference sequence). This CDR3 is built from 11 residues. Trimming stripped 1 base from V and 4 bases from J, with 2 bases between. The CDR3 region has the DNA TGTGCCAGCAGCTTAGTGTACGAGCAGTACTTC. It yields the protein CASSLVYEQYF. Supplemented by reference TRBV7-9 and TRBJ2-7, the full variable domain reads DTGVSQNPRHKITKRGQNVTFRCDPISEHNRLYWYRQTLGQGPEFLTYFQNEAQLEKSRLLSDRFSAERPKGSFSTLEIQRTEQGDSAMYLCASSLVYEQYFGPGTRLTVT.

About this clonotype itself: Since it is a stray read in a library aimed at alpha chains, this beta chain has a size that is not meaningful. The chain joins TRBV18 to TRBJ1-4; D gene unclear. With 1 base removed from V and 3 bases from J, the gap between germline ends came to 9 bases. CDR3 length: 15 residues. In germline, CDR1 is KGHSH, CDR2 LQKENI. The CDR3 loop is CASSPQSGSNEKLFF. DNA for the CDR3: TGTGCCAGCTCACCACAATCGGGCTCTAATGAAAAACTGTTTTTT.

For this clonotype: The library was prepared for alpha chains; this beta chain is a stray read, so its frequency means little. The V call is TRBV28, the J call TRBJ2-5; D is ambiguous. V lost 7 bases to trimming and J lost 5 bases, with 14 bases between them. Germline CDR1 is MDHEN and CDR2 is SYDVKM. The CDR3 extends over 13 amino acids. In DNA, the CDR3 is TGTGCCAGCACCATCCCAAACGAGGAGACCCAGTACTTC. Encoded protein: CASTIPNEETQYF.

This clonotype is large within its sample. Since it is a stray read in a library aimed at alpha chains, this beta chain has a size that is not meaningful. The gene calls are TRBV5-1 and TRBJ2-7; maybe TRBD1 (6 bases). From germline, CDR1 is SGHRS and CDR2 YFSETQ. Trimming left V 4 bases short and J 2 bases short, with 16 bases between. The CDR3 contains 15 residues. CDR3 sequence: CASSQQGFGAYEQYF. The CDR3 DNA sequence: TGCGCCAGCAGCCAACAGGGTTTTGGGGCCTACGAGCAGTACTTC.

On this clonotype: Little can be read into the size of this beta chain, an off-target read in a library designed for alpha chains. CDR3 region: CASSSRGGEQYF. CDR3 in DNA: TGCGCCAGCAGCAGCAGGGGTGGCGAGCAGTACTTC. The chain carries TRBV4-3 and TRBJ2-7; D may be TRBD1 (6 bases). Germline assignment: CDR1 LGHNA and CDR2 YSLEER. Trimming cost V 5 bases and J 6 bases, with 11 bases left between them. The CDR3 has 12 residues.

About this clonotype itself: Because the library targeted alpha chains, this beta chain is an off-target read whose size means little. V usage is TRBV7-2 and J usage is TRBJ2-3, with D uncertain. This CDR3 contains 15 residues. CDR1 and CDR2 (germline): SGHTA, FQGNSA. V was clipped by 5 bases and J by 1 base, with 13 bases between them. The CDR3 coding sequence is TGTGCCAGCAGCAATTGGATTGGCGGCACAGATACGCAGTATTTT. This encodes CASSNWIGGTDTQYF. The whole variable domain, filled in from reference TRBV7-2 and TRBJ2-3, reads GAGVSQSPSNKVTEKGKDVELRCDPISGHTALYWYRQSLGQGLEFLIYFQGNSAPDKSGLPSDRFSAERTGGSVSTLTIQRTQQEDSAVYLCASSNWIGGTDTQYFGPGTRLTVL.

By proportion, this clonotype is large. The size of this beta chain means little, since it is a stray read in a library made for alpha chains. The rearrangement links TRBV5-6 to TRBJ2-1; 8 positions agree with TRBD1. CDR1 and CDR2 from the germline V gene are SGHDT and YYEEEE. J gave up 12 bases and V 4 bases, and 9 bases lay outside the gene matches. The CDR3 consists of 13 residues. DNA of the CDR3: TGTGCCAGCAGCGCCGTCCGGGACAGGAGGCAGTTCTTC. Translating gives CASSAVRDRRQFF.

As to this clonotype: Since the library was made to target alpha chains, this beta chain is a stray read and its abundance is not meaningful. The V call is TRBV12-3 or TRBV12-4, the J call TRBJ2-5; D may be TRBD1 or TRBD2 (6 bases each). V shed 3 bases and J shed 5 bases, with 13 bases lying between them. The CDR3 extends over 14 amino acids. Here the CDR3 reads CASSLMTRGETQYF. CDR3 coding DNA: TGTGCCAGCAGTTTGATGACTAGGGGGGAGACCCAGTACTTC.

By its share, this clonotype is hyperexpanded. This beta chain slipped into a library made for alpha chains as a stray read, so its size is not meaningful. The chain uses TRBV6-2 or TRBV6-3 and TRBJ2-1; possible D gene TRBD1, 5 bases. This CDR3 is built from 13 residues. V lost 2 bases and J lost 8, with 10 bases in between. Per the germline V gene, CDR1 is MNHEY and CDR2 is SVGEGT. The CDR3 coding sequence is TGTGCCAGCAGTTACGGGGCCGAGTATGAGCAGTTCTTC. As protein: CASSYGAEYEQFF.

In this sample, this clonotype is hyperexpanded. Since it is a stray read in a library aimed at alpha chains, this beta chain has a size that is not meaningful. J is TRBJ2-1 and V is TRBV4-1; 16 nucleotides match TRBD2. Trimming at V came to 5 bases and at J to 9 bases, leaving 7 bases not matched to a gene. Germline V gives CDR1 MGHRA, CDR2 YSYEKL. This CDR3 contains 16 residues. CDR3 sequence: CASSGGLAGGPGEQFF. The CDR3, as DNA: TGCGCCAGCAGCGGGGGACTAGCGGGAGGGCCCGGTGAGCAGTTCTTC.

Of note for this clonotype: Within a library made for alpha chains, this beta chain is off target, and its count is uninformative. V usage is TRBV5-1 and J usage is TRBJ2-5; no firm D call. V shed 0 bases and J shed 1 base, with 10 bases lying between them. From germline, CDR1 is SGHRS and CDR2 YFSETQ. The CDR3 length is 15 residues. The CDR3 is CASSLVAGTQETQYF. The CDR3 nucleotides read TGCGCCAGCAGCTTGGTGGCAGGAACCCAAGAGACCCAGTACTTC.

As for this clonotype: Compared with germline, one end of the junction differs, possibly owing to a read error. Within a library made for alpha chains, this beta chain is off target, and its count is uninformative. The chain links TRBV28 to TRBJ2-7, with 9 bases aligning to TRBD2. This CDR3 comprises 14 residues. CDR1 and CDR2 (germline): MDHEN, SYDVKM. In nucleotides, the CDR3 is TGTGCCAGCATCTATAGCGGGAGAAGCGACGAGCCGTACTTC. Translated: CASIYSGRSDEPYF.

This clonotype is deemed large. As an off-target read in a library built for alpha chains, this beta chain has a frequency of little significance. This chain joins TRBV5-1 and TRBJ1-2, with D tentatively TRBD1 (5 bases). Trimming took off 4 bases at V and 4 bases at J, with 11 bases between the two ends. Germline CDR1 is SGHRS and CDR2 is YFSETQ. The CDR3 totals 13 residues. The CDR3 loop is CASSPIRGYGYTF. The DNA for the CDR3 is TGCGCCAGCAGCCCCATTAGGGGCTATGGCTACACCTTC.

This clonotype has more than one count but fewer than ten. At one end the junction does not follow the germline gene, possibly because of a read error. This beta chain is an unintended read in a library built for alpha chains; its size means little. J is TRBJ1-6 and V is TRBV12-5; no reliable D call. The CDR3 has 8 amino acids. Germline V gene sequence: CDR1 LGHNT, CDR2 FRNRAP. The CDR3 loop reads CPRPPLHF. Written as DNA, the CDR3 is TGCCCCAGGCCACCCCTCCACTTT. Full variable domain (outside the CDR3, taken from reference TRBV12-5 and TRBJ1-6): DARVTQTPRHKVTEMGQEVTMRCQPILGHNTVFWYRQTMMQGLELLAYFRNRAPLDDSGMPKDRFSAEMPDATLATLKIQPSEPRDSAVYFCPRPPLHFGNGTRLTVT.